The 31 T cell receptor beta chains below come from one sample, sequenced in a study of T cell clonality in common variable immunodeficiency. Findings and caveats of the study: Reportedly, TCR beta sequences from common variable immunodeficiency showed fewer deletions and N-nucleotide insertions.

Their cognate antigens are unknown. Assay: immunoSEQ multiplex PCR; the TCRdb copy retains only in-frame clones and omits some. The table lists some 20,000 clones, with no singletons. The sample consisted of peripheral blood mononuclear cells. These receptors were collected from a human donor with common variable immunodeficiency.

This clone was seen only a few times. CDR3 bases read: TGCGCCAGCAGCTTGGCCCTAGCGGGAGGTGCTAGCTCCTACGAG. This translates into CASSLALAGGASSYE. From start to end, the CDR3 is CASSLALAGGASSYEQYF. The V gene is TRBV5-1, the J gene TRBJ2-7; 11 bases agree with TRBD2. The read ends 3 residues early relative to the CDR3; the germline J gene fills the gap. This CDR3 has 18 amino acids. V shed 0 bases, J shed 0 bases, and the junction held 8 bases outside the gene matches. CDR1 is SGHRS and CDR2 is YFSETQ in the germline V gene.

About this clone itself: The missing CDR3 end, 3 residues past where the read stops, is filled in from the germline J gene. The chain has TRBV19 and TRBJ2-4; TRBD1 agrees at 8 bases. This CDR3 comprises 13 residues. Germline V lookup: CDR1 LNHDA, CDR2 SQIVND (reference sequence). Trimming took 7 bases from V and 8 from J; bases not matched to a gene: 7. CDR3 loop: CASTGTGIDIQYF. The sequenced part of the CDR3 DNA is TGTGCCAGTACCGGGACAGGAATTGACATT.

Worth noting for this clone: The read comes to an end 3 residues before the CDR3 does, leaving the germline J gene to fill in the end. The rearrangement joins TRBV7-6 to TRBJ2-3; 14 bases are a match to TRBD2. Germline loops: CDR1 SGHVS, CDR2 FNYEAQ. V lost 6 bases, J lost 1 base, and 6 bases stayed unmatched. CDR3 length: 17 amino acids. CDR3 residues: CASRETSGGAGTDTQYF. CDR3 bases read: TGTGCCAGCAGAGAGACTAGCGGGGGGGCTGGCACAGATACG.

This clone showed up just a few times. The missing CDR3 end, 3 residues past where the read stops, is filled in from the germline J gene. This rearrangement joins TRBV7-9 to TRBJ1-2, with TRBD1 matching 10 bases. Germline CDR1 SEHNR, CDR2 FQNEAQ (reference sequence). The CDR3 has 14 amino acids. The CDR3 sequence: CASSFAGTGDGYTF. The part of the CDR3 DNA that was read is TGTGCCAGCAGCTTTGCCGGGACAGGGGACGGC.

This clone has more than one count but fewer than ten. The CDR3 DNA, read in part, is TGTGCCAGCTCACCCCAGGACACAGATACG. It encodes CASSPQDTDT. The CDR3 reads in full as CASSPQDTDTQYF. The V call is TRBV18, the J call TRBJ2-3, with D unresolved. With the read ending 3 residues before the CDR3 end, the germline J gene is used to fill in that end. V was shortened by 3 bases and J by 2 bases, with 6 bases between the two germline ends. CDR3 length equals 13 residues. Germline values: CDR1 KGHSH, CDR2 LQKENI.

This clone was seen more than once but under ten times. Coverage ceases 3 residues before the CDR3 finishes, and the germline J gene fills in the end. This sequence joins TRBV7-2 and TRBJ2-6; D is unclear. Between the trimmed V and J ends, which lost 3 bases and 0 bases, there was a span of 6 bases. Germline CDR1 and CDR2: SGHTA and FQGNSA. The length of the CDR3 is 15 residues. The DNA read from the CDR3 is TGTGCCAGCAGCTTCGCGAGCTCTGGGGCCAACGTC. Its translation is CASSFASSGANV. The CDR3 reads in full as CASSFASSGANVLTF.

The DNA read from the CDR3 is TGTGCCAGCGGGCGTGGGGGGGTCGGGAATGAG. The encoded protein is CASGRGGVGNE. The whole CDR3 protein is CASGRGGVGNEQFF. The chain combines TRBV7-3 with TRBJ2-1, with TRBD2 matching 7 bases. Coverage ceases 3 residues before the CDR3 finishes, and the germline J gene fills in the end. V lost 8 bases, J lost 7 bases, and 11 bases stayed unmatched. Germline V lookup: CDR1 SGHTA, CDR2 FQGTGA. This CDR3 comprises 14 residues.

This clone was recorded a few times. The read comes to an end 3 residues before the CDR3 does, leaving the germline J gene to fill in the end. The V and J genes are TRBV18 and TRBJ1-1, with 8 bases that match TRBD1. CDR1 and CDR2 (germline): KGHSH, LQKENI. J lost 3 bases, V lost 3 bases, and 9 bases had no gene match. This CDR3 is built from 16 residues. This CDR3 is CASSPDYRTGYTEAFF. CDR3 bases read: TGTGCCAGCTCACCCGATTATAGGACAGGGTACACTGAA.

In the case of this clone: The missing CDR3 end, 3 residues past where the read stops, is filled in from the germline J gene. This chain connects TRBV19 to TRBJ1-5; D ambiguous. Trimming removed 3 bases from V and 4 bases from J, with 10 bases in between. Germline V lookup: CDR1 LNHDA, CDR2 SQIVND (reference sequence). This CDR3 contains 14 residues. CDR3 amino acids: CASSISQSNQPQHF. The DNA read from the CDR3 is TGTGCCAGTAGTATTTCGCAGTCTAATCAGCCC.

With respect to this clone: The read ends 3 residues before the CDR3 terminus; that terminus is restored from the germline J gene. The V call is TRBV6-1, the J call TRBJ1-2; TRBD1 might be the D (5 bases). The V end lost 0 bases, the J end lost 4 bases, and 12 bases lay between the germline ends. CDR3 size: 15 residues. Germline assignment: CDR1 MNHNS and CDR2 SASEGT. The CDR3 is CASSEAMRGGYGYTF. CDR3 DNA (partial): TGTGCCAGCAGTGAAGCGATGAGGGGAGGCTATGGC.

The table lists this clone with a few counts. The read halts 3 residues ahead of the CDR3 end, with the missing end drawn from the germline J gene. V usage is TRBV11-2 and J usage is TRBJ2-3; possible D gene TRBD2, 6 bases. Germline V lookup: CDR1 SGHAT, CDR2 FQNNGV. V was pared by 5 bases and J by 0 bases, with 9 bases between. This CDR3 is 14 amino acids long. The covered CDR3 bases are TGTGCCAGCAGCGGGGACTTCAGCACAGATACG. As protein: CASSGDFSTDT. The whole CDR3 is CASSGDFSTDTQYF.

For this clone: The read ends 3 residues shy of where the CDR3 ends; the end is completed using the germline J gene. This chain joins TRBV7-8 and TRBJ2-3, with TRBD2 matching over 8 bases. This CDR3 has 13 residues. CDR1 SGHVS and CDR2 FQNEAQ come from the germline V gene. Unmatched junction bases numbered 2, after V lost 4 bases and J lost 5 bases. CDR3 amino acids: CASSSGLEDTQYF. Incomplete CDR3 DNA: TGTGCCAGCAGCTCGGGACTAGAAGATACG.

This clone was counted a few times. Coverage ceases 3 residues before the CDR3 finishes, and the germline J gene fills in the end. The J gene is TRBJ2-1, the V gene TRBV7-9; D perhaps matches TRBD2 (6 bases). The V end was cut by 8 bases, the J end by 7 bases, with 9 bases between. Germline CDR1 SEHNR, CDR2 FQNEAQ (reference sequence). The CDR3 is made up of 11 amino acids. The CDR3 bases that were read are TGTGCCAGCGACGGGGGTAATGAG. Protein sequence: CASDGGNE. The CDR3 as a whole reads CASDGGNEQFF.

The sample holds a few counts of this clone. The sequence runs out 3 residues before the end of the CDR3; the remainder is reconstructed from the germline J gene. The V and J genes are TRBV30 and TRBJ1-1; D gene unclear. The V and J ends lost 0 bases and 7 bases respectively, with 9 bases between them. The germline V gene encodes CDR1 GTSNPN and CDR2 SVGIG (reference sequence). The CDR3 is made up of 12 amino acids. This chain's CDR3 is CAWSVMGSEAFF. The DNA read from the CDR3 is TGTGCCTGGAGTGTAATGGGCAGTGAA.

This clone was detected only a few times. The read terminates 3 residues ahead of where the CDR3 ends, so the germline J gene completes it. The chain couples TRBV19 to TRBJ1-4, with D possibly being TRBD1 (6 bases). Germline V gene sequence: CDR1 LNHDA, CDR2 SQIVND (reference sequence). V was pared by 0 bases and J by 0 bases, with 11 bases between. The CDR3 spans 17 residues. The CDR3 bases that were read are TGTGCCAGTAGTATAGATCGATACAGGGCAACTAATGAAAAA. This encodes CASSIDRYRATNEK. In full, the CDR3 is CASSIDRYRATNEKLFF.

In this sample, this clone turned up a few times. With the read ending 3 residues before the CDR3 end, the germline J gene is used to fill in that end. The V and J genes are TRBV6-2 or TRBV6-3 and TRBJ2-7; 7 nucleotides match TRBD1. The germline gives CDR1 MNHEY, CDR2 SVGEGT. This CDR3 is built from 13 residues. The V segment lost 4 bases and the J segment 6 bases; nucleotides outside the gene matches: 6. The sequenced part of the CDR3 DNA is TGTGCCAGCAGTTCGGGACAGACCCGCGAG. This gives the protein CASSSGQTRE. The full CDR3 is CASSSGQTREQYF.

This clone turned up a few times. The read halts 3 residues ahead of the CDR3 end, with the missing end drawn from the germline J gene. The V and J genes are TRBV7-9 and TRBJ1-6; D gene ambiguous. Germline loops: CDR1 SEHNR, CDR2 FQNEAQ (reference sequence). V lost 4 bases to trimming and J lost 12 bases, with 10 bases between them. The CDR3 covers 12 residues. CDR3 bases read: TGTGCCAGCAGCTCCTCTACTATACCC. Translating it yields CASSSSTIP. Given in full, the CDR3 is CASSSSTIPLHF.

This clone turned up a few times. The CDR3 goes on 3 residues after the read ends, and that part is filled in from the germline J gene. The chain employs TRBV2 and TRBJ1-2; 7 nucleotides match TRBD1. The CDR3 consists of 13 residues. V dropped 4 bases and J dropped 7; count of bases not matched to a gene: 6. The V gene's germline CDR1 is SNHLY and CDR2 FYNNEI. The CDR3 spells CASSVQGQAGYTF. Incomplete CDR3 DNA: TGTGCCAGCAGTGTACAGGGGCAAGCTGGC.

CDR3 region: CASSPSSRETQYF. CDR3 DNA, as far as it was read: TGTGCCAGCAGCCCAAGCTCTCGTGAGACC. The chain combines TRBV7-9 with TRBJ2-5; no reliable D call. The CDR3 goes on 3 residues after the read ends, and that part is filled in from the germline J gene. Germline V gives CDR1 SEHNR, CDR2 FQNEAQ (reference sequence). Trimming took off 5 bases at V and 5 bases at J, with 12 bases between the two ends. The CDR3 consists of 13 residues.

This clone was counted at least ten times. CDR3 region: CASMTRPSGGTLPGELFF. The CDR3 DNA, read in part, is TGCGCCAGCATGACCCGCCCAAGCGGGGGCACCTTACCCGGGGAG. V and J are TRBV5-1 and TRBJ2-2; 8 bases agree with TRBD2. Read data end 3 residues before the CDR3 end; the end is taken from the germline J gene. Trimming cost V 6 bases and J 6 bases; bases outside gene matches: 19. From germline, CDR1 is SGHRS and CDR2 YFSETQ. The length of the CDR3 is 18 residues.

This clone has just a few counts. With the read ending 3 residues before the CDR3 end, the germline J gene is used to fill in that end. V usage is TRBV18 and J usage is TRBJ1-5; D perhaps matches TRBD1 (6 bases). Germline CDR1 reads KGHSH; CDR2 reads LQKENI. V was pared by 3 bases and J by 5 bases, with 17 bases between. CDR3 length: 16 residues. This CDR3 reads CASSPGAGIVDQPQHF. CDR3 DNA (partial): TGTGCCAGCTCACCGGGGGCCGGGATTGTGGATCAGCCC.

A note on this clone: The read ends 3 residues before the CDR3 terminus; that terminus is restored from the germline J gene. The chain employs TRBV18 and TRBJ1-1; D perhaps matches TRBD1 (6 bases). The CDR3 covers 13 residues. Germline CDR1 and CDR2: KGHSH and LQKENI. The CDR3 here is CASSPTTTGLAFF. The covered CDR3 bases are TGTGCCAGCTCACCAACCACTACAGGGCTC. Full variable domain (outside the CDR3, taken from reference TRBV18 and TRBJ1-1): NAGVMQNPRHLVRRRGQEARLRCSPMKGHSHVYWYRQLPEEGLKFMVYLQKENIIDESGMPKERFSAEFPKEGPSILRIQQVVRGDSAAYFCASSPTTTGLAFFGQGTRLTVV.

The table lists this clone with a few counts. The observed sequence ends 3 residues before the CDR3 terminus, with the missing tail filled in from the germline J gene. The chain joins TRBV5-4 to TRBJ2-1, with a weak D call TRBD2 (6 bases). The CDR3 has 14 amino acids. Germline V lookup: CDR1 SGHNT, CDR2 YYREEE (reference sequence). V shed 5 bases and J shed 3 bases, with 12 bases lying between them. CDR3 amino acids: CASRKPGDYNEQFF. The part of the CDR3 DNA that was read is TGTGCCAGCAGGAAACCGGGGGACTACAATGAG.

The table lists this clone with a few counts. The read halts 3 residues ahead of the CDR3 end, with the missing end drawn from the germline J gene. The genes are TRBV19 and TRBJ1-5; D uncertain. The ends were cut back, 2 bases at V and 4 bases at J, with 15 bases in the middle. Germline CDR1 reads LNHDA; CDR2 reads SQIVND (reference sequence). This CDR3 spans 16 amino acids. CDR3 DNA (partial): TGTGCCAGTAGTATAAGCAGGCTGCTCCTTAATCAGCCC. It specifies CASSISRLLLNQP. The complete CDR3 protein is CASSISRLLLNQPQHF. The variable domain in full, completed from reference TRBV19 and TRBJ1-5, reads DGGITQSPKYLFRKEGQNVTLSCEQNLNHDAMYWYRQDPGQGLRLIYYSQIVNDFQKGDIAEGYSVSREKKESFPLTVTSAQKNPTAFYLCASSISRLLLNQPQHFGDGTRLSIL.

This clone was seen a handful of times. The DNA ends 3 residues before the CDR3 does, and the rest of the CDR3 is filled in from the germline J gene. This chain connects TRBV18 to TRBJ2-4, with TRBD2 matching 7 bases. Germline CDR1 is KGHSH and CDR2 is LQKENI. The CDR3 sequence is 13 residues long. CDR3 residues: CASSPASGWFQYF. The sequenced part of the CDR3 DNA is TGTGCCAGCTCACCCGCTAGCGGATGGTTT.

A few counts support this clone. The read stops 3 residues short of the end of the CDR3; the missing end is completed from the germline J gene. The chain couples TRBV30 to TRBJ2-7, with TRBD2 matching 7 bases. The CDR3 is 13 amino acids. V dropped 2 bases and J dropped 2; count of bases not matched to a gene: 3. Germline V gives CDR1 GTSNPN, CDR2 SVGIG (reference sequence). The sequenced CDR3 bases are TGTGCCTGGAGTCTAGCGGCAACCTACGAG. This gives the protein CAWSLAATYE. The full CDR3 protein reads CAWSLAATYEQYF. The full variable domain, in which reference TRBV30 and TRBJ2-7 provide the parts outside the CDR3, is SQTIHQWPATLVQPVGSPLSLECTVEGTSNPNLYWYRQAAGRGLQLLFYSVGIGQISSEVPQNLSASRPQDRQFILSSKKLLLSDSGFYLCAWSLAATYEQYFGPGTRLTVT.

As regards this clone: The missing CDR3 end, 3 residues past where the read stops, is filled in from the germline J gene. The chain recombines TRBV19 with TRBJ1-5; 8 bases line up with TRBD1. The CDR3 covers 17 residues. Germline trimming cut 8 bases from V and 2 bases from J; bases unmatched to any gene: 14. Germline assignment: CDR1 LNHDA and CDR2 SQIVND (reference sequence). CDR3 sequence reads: CASCSLKTGDGNQPQHF. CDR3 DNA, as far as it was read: TGTGCCAGTTGCTCGCTTAAGACAGGGGATGGCAATCAGCCC. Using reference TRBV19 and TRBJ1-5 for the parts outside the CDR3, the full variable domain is DGGITQSPKYLFRKEGQNVTLSCEQNLNHDAMYWYRQDPGQGLRLIYYSQIVNDFQKGDIAEGYSVSREKKESFPLTVTSAQKNPTAFYLCASCSLKTGDGNQPQHFGDGTRLSIL.

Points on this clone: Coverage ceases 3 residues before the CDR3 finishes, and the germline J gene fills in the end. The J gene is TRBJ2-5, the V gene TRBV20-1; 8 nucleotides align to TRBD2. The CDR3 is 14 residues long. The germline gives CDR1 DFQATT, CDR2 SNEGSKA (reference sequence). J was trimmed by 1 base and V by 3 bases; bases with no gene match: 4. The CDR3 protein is CSARDTSGQETQYF. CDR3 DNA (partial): TGCAGTGCTAGGGATACTAGCGGCCAAGAGACC.

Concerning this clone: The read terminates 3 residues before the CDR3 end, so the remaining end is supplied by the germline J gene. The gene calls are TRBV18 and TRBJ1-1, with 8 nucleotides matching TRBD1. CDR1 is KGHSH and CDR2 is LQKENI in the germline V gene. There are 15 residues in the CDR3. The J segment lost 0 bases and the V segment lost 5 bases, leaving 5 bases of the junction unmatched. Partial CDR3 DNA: TGTGCCAGCTCAGCTTACAGGGGGGTGAACACTGAA. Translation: CASSAYRGVNTE. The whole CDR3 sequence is CASSAYRGVNTEAFF.

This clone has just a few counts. CDR3 residues: CASSLAGAEETQYF. The covered CDR3 bases are TGTGCCAGCAGCTTAGCAGGAGCGGAAGAGACC. The rearrangement uses TRBV7-9 and TRBJ2-5; a weak D match, TRBD2 (5 bases). The CDR3 extends 3 residues past the end of the read, so its final part is completed from the germline J gene. The CDR3 has 14 amino acids. Germline assignment: CDR1 SEHNR and CDR2 FQNEAQ (reference sequence). Trimming took 0 bases from V and 3 from J, leaving 8 bases between them.

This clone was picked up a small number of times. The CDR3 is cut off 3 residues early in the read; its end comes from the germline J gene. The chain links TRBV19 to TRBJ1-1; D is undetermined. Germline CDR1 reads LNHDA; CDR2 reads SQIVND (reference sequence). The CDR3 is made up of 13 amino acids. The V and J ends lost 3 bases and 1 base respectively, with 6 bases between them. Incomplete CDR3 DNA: TGTGCCAGTAGTATTGTCAAGAACACTGAA. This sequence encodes CASSIVKNTE. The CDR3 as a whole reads CASSIVKNTEAFF.